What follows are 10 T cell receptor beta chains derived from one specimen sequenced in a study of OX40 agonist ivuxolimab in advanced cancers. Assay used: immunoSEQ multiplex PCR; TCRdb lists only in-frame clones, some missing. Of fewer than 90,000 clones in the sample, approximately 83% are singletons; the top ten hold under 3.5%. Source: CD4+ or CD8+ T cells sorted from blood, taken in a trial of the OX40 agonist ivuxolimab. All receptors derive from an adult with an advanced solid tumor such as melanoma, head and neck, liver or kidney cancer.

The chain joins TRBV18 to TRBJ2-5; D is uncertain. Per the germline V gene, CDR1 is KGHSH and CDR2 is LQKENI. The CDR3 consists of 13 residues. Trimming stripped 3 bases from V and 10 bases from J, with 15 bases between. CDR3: CASSPSQQVDQYF. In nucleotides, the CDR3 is TGTGCCAGCTCACCCAGTCAGCAAGTGGACCAGTACTTC. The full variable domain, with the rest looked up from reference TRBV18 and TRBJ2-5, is NAGVMQNPRHLVRRRGQEARLRCSPMKGHSHVYWYRQLPEEGLKFMVYLQKENIIDESGMPKERFSAEFPKEGPSILRIQQVVRGDSAAYFCASSPSQQVDQYFGPGTRLLVL.

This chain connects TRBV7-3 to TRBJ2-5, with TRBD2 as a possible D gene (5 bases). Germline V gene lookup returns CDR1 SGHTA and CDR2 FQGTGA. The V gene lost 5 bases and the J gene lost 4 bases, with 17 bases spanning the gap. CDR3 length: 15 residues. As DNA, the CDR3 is TGTGCCAGCAGCATTACTAGTCACCCGGGAGAGACCCAGTACTTC. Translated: CASSITSHPGETQYF. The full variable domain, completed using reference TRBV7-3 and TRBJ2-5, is GAGVSQTPSNKVTEKGKYVELRCDPISGHTALYWYRQSLGQGPEFLIYFQGTGAADDSGLPNDRFFAVRPEGSVSTLKIQRTERGDSAVYLCASSITSHPGETQYFGPGTRLLVL.

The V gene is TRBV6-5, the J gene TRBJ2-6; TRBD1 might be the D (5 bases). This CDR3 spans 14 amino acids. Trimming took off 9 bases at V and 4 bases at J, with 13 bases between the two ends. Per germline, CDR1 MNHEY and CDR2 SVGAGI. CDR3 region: CASKTASGANVLTF. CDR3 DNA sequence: TGTGCCAGTAAGACAGCATCAGGGGCCAACGTCCTGACTTTC.

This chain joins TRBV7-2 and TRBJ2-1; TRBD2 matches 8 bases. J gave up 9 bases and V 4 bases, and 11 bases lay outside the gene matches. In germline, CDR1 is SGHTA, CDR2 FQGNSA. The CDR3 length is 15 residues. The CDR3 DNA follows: TGTGCCAGCAGCTACCGGGGGGGCCCCGGCGTTGAGCAGTTCTTC. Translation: CASSYRGGPGVEQFF. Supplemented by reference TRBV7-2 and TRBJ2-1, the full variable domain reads GAGVSQSPSNKVTEKGKDVELRCDPISGHTALYWYRQSLGQGLEFLIYFQGNSAPDKSGLPSDRFSAERTGGSVSTLTIQRTQQEDSAVYLCASSYRGGPGVEQFFGPGTRLTVL.

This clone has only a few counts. Written as DNA, the CDR3 is TGTGCCAGCAGCCAGGTCTATGGACTAGCGGGAGTAGTTTACGAGCAGTACTTC. It is translated as CASSQVYGLAGVVYEQYF. The rearrangement uses TRBV4-2 and TRBJ2-7; TRBD2 matches 13 bases. This CDR3 has 18 amino acids. After removal of 3 bases from V and 4 bases from J, the junction contained 12 bases not matched to a gene. CDR1 and CDR2 (germline): LGHNA, YNFKEQ.

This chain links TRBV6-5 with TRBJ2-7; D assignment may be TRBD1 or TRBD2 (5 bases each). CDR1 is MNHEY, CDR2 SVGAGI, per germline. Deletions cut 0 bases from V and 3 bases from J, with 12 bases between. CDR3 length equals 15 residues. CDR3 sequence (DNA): TGTGCCAGCAGTTACTCCCCGGGGCAGATCTACGAGCAGTACTTC. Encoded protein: CASSYSPGQIYEQYF.

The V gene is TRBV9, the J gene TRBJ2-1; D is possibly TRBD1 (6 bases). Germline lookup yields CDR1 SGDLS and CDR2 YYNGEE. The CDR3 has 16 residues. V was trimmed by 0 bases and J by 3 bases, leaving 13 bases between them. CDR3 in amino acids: CASSVEGGSLYNEQFF. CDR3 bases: TGTGCCAGCAGCGTAGAAGGGGGTAGCCTCTACAATGAGCAGTTCTTC.

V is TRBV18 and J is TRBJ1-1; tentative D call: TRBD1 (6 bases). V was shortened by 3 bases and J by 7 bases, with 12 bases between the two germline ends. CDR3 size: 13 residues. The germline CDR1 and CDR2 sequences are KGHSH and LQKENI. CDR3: CASSPPRGVEAFF. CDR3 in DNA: TGTGCCAGCTCACCCCCAAGGGGGGTTGAAGCTTTCTTT.

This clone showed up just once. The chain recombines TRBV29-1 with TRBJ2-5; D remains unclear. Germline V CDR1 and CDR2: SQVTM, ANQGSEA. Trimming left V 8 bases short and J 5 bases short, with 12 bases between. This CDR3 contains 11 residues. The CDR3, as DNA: TGCAGCATGACCAGCCCGGAGACCCAGTACTTC. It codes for CSMTSPETQYF.

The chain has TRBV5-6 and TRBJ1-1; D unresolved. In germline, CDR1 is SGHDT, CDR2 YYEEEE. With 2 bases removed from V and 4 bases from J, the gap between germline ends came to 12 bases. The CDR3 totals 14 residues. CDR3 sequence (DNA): TGTGCCAGCAGCTTATTAGGACCGAGCACTGAAGCTTTCTTT. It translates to CASSLLGPSTEAFF.